This is a list of T cell receptor beta chains from one sample in a study of PD-L1 blockade in urothelial cancer. TCRdb's table, derived via immunoSEQ multiplex PCR, lists solely in-frame clones and lacks some. The sample consists of about 72,000 clones, approximately 80% of them appearing once. Sequenced here: PBMCs, sampled around atezolizumab (anti-PD-L1) treatment. These receptors were collected from an older man with urothelial cancer. CDR3s include the opening cysteine and the closing phenylalanine or tryptophan. A D gene is named only where the DNA matches it firmly. Expanded clones are given a class, and other clones once, few, many or no size at all.

TRBJ2-2 TRBV6-5 - TRBD2 TGTGCCAGCAGTTACGAGCGGGAGGCCAACACCGGGGAGCTGTTTTTT CASSYEREANTGELFF
TRBJ2-2 TRBV28 - TRBD2 TGTGCCAGCAGTTTCTGGGGACTAGCGGGAGGTCCCGGGGAGCTGTTTTTT CASSFWGLAGGPGELFF
TRBJ1-4 TRBV29-1 - TRBD1 TGCAGCGTTGCAGCTCCTCCCCGGGACAGGGAGATGAATGAAAAACTGTTTTTT CSVAAPPRDREMNEKLFF
TRBJ2-3 TRBV7-8 once TRBD1 TGTGCCAGCAGCTTAGGACAGGGGGCATCTAGCACAGATACGCAGTATTTT CASSLGQGASSTDTQYF
TRBJ2-7 TRBV6-1 - - TGTGCCACCGGAAAGACATTTTCGAACGAGCAGTACTTC CATGKTFSNEQYF
TRBJ1-1 TRBV5-1 few - TGCGCCAGCAGCTCGGGAGTATTTGATTTAGCTTTCTTT CASSSGVFDLAFF
TRBJ2-2 TRBV11-2 - TRBD2 TGTGCCAGCAGCTTAGGACTAGCGGGACCAAACACCGGGGAGCTGTTTTTT CASSLGLAGPNTGELFF
TRBJ2-2 TRBV9 - TRBD2 TGTGCCAGCAGCGTAGGGCACGCGGGAGGGAACACCGGGGAGCTGTTTTTT CASSVGHAGGNTGELFF
TRBJ2-3 TRBV10-1 - TRBD2 TGCGCCAGCAGTGAGCCGGGAGGGGTAGATACGCAGTATTTT CASSEPGGVDTQYF
TRBJ2-7 TRBV2 - TRBD2 TGTGCCAGCAGTGGGACTAGCGGGAGTCTCGAGCAGTACTTC CASSGTSGSLEQYF
TRBJ2-1 TRBV9 - - TGTGCCAGCAGCACGGACTCTGGAGGGACGTACAATGAGCAGTTCTTC CASSTDSGGTYNEQFF
TRBJ1-2 TRBV5-1 - - TGCGCCAGCAGCTTGGTGGACAGTAACTATGGCTACACCTTC CASSLVDSNYGYTF
TRBJ1-5 TRBV27 - - TGTGCCAGCAGTTTTAAACAGGGTTATCAGCCCCAGCATTTT CASSFKQGYQPQHF
TRBJ1-4 TRBV10-3 - TRBD1 TGTGCCATCAGGACAGGGCTAGGGGTGAATGAAAAACTGTTTTTT CAIRTGLGVNEKLFF
TRBJ2-7 TRBV19 - - TGTGCCAGTAGTATGGGCCCAGGGACCTACGAGCAGTACTTC CASSMGPGTYEQYF
TRBJ2-5 TRBV28 few TRBD1 TGTGCCAGCAGCCTAGACAGGGGATATCGGGAGACCCAGTACTTC CASSLDRGYRETQYF
TRBJ2-1 TRBV5-4 - TRBD2 TGTGCCAGCAGCTTGAGCGGGGTCTCCTACAATGAGCAGTTCTTC CASSLSGVSYNEQFF
TRBJ2-2 TRBV7-8 - - TGTGCCAGCAGCTTAGGAGCCGGGGAGCTGTTTTTT CASSLGAGELFF
TRBJ2-7 TRBV29-1 - - TGCAGCGTTTTAGCAGGGCCCTCCTACGAGCAGTACTTC CSVLAGPSYEQYF
TRBJ1-1 TRBV6-1 - TRBD1 TGTGCCAGCAGGGGACAGGAGAACACTGAAGCTTTCTTT CASRGQENTEAFF
TRBJ1-4 TRBV18 - TRBD1 TGTGCCAGCTCACCTAGGACAGGGAATGAAAAACTGTTTTTT CASSPRTGNEKLFF
TRBJ1-2 TRBV7-9 once - TGTGCCAGCAGCCCCCCGACATTTTTTGGCTACACCTTC CASSPPTFFGYTF
TRBJ1-2 TRBV5-1 few - TGCGCCAGCAGCTTGACAGGTACCCTTGGCTATGGCTACACCTTC CASSLTGTLGYGYTF
TRBJ2-6 TRBV5-1 few - TGCGCCAGCAGGCCGGACGGGAGCTCTGGGGCCAACGTCCTGACTTTC CASRPDGSSGANVLTF
TRBJ2-5 TRBV6-4 once - TGTGCCAGCAGTGACTCTGCAGGCGAGACCCAGTACTTC CASSDSAGETQYF
TRBJ2-1 TRBV5-1 - TRBD2 TGCGCCAGCAGCCGCTCGGGACTAGCGGGGATAAATAGAGCCTACAATGAGCAGTTCTTC CASSRSGLAGINRAYNEQFF
TRBJ1-2 TRBV14 once - TGTGCCAGCAGCCAAGTAGACATCTATGGCTACACCTTC CASSQVDIYGYTF
TRBJ2-1 TRBV9 few TRBD2 TGTGCCAGCAGCGCTGGAGGGGGGACTAGCAGCTACAATGAGCAGTTCTTC CASSAGGGTSSYNEQFF
TRBJ2-5 TRBV6-1 - TRBD2 TGTGCCTTCCGGACTAGCGGTCTAGAGACCCAGTACTTC CAFRTSGLETQYF
TRBJ1-5 TRBV7-2 few - TGTGCCAGCAGCTTACGGGGGGACAATAACGTTCAGCCCCAGCATTTT CASSLRGDNNVQPQHF
TRBJ2-1 TRBV7-2 - TRBD2 TGTGCCAGCAGCTTAGCCGCTAGCGGGCCAAGCTCCTACAATGAGCAGTTCTTC CASSLAASGPSSYNEQFF
TRBJ1-3 TRBV6-1 - - TGTGCCAGCACTGTCGGGGGCTCTGGAAACACCATATATTTT CASTVGGSGNTIYF
TRBJ2-1 TRBV6-1 few - TGTGCCAGCAGTGAAAGGGAGTACAATGAGCAGTTCTTC CASSEREYNEQFF
TRBJ2-5 TRBV4-1 - TRBD2 TGCGCCAGCAGCCAATCGATGGGACTAGCGGGAGTAAGGGAGACCCAGTACTTC CASSQSMGLAGVRETQYF
TRBJ2-3 TRBV5-1 - - TGCGCCAGCAGCTTAGACTTCACTAGCACAGATACGCAGTATTTT CASSLDFTSTDTQYF
TRBJ2-7 TRBV19 - - TGTGCCAGTACGCGAGGAAGGGAGCAGTACTTC CASTRGREQYF
TRBJ1-5 TRBV19 - - TGTGCCAGTAGTACTATTTCGGGAAATAGCAATCAGCCCCAGCATTTT CASSTISGNSNQPQHF
TRBJ2-1 TRBV19 - TRBD1 TGTGCCAGTAGTATAACGTCCGGGACAGGGGGCGAGGGTGAGCAGTTCTTC CASSITSGTGGEGEQFF
TRBJ2-7 TRBV19 - TRBD1 TGTGCCAGCGCCCCCGGGACAGGGGCCTCCTACGAGCAGTACTTC CASAPGTGASYEQYF
TRBJ1-1 TRBV5-1 - - TGCGCCAGCAGCTTGGGAGCAGACATGAACACTGAAGCTTTCTTT CASSLGADMNTEAFF
TRBJ2-7 TRBV28 - - TGTGCCAGCAGCGCCCCAGGGTACGAGCAGTACTTC CASSAPGYEQYF
TRBJ1-1 TRBV15 - - TGTGCCACCAGCAGAGAAAGGTCGGGTACTGAAGCTTTCTTT CATSRERSGTEAFF
TRBJ1-4 TRBV5-1 - - TGCGCCAGCAGCTTGGAAGTCCCACAGGTGGGGTACGGAAAACTGTTTTTT CASSLEVPQVGYGKLFF
TRBJ2-1 TRBV23-1 - TRBD2 TGCGCCAGCAGTCGGGGACTAGCGGTCAATGAGCAGTTCTTC CASSRGLAVNEQFF
TRBJ2-2 TRBV9 - - TGTGCCAGCAGCGTAGTTGGAGCGAACACCGGGGAGCTGTTTTTT CASSVVGANTGELFF
TRBJ1-4 TRBV30 few TRBD1 TGTGCCTGGAAGGGACAGGCGGAAAGGGAAAAACTGTTTTTT CAWKGQAEREKLFF
TRBJ1-4 TRBV6-1 - TRBD1 TGTGCCAGCAGTGCACTACAGGGGGCACCTAATGAAAAACTGTTTTTT CASSALQGAPNEKLFF
TRBJ2-6 TRBV5-6 - TRBD1 TGTGCCAGCAGCCGCTCGTCGACAGGGCTGACTGGGGCCAACGTCCTGACTTTC CASSRSSTGLTGANVLTF
TRBJ2-2 TRBV28 - - TGTGCTGCGGTAGAGGCCACCGGGGAGCTGTTTTTT CAAVEATGELFF
TRBJ1-1 TRBV29-1 - TRBD1 TGCAGCGTTGAAGACCCGGGACAGGGTAACACTGAAGCTTTCTTT CSVEDPGQGNTEAFF